The 21 T cell receptor beta chains below were found in one sample sequenced in a study of OX40 agonist ivuxolimab in advanced cancers. Measured with immunoSEQ multiplex PCR; TCRdb has only the in-frame clones, and not every one. The repertoire includes 60,000 to 75,000 clones, roughly 84% of them detected once, and under 30% sits in the top ten. This specimen was CD4+ or CD8+ T cells sorted from blood, taken in a trial of the OX40 agonist ivuxolimab. These receptors were collected from an adult with an advanced solid tumor such as melanoma, head and neck, liver or kidney cancer.

V is TRBV6-5 and J is TRBJ2-1; the match to TRBD2 covers 12 bases. The J segment lost 15 bases and the V segment lost 2 bases, leaving 11 bases of the junction unmatched. This CDR3 has 15 amino acids. Per the germline V gene, CDR1 is MNHEY and CDR2 is SVGAGI. The CDR3 here is CASSYGGLAGGYRFF. The CDR3 DNA is TGTGCCAGCAGTTACGGGGGGCTAGCGGGAGGGTATAGGTTCTTC.

This chain uses TRBV7-2 with TRBJ2-7; D unclear. Trimming took off 5 bases at V and 0 bases at J, with 11 bases between the two ends. Germline values: CDR1 SGHTA, CDR2 FQGNSA. CDR3 length: 14 amino acids. The CDR3 DNA reads TGTGCCAGCAGCCTACGACTCCTCTCCTACGAGCAGTACTTC. Protein sequence: CASSLRLLSYEQYF.

This chain uses TRBV28 with TRBJ1-1, with D hard to call. Germline CDR1 and CDR2: MDHEN and SYDVKM. Trimming left V 5 bases short and J 4 bases short, with 17 bases between. The CDR3 is 15 amino acids. The CDR3 sequence is CASSVISLRGTEAFF. The CDR3 DNA is TGTGCCAGCAGTGTCATAAGCCTCCGAGGCACTGAAGCTTTCTTT. The variable domain in full, completed from reference TRBV28 and TRBJ1-1, reads DVKVTQSSRYLVKRTGEKVFLECVQDMDHENMFWYRQDPGLGLRLIYFSYDVKMKEKGDIPEGYSVSREKKERFSLILESASTNQTSMYLCASSVISLRGTEAFFGQGTRLTVV.

The rearrangement links TRBV30 to TRBJ1-6; 9 bases match TRBD1. The CDR3 contains 15 residues. The J segment lost 9 bases and the V segment lost 4 bases, leaving 10 bases of the junction unmatched. CDR1 is GTSNPN and CDR2 is SVGIG in the germline V gene (reference sequence). CDR3 sequence reads: CAWTTGQGVGSPLHF. The CDR3 bases are TGTGCCTGGACTACGGGACAGGGTGTGGGTTCACCCCTCCACTTT.

J is TRBJ2-3 and V is TRBV30; D unclear. V was clipped by 5 bases and J by 0 bases, with 12 bases between them. Germline CDR1 reads GTSNPN; CDR2 reads SVGIG (reference sequence). The CDR3 totals 14 residues. CDR3 coding DNA: TGTGCCTGGGCAATTCTTACTAGCACAGATACGCAGTATTTT. This gives the protein CAWAILTSTDTQYF.

The CDR3, as DNA: TGTGCCAGTAGTTATACGGGACACAGCTCCTACGAGCAGTACTTC. Its translation: CASSYTGHSSYEQYF. The chain carries TRBV19 and TRBJ2-7; tentatively, D is TRBD1 (6 bases). Trimming pared 5 bases from V and 0 bases from J, leaving 14 bases between. The CDR3 consists of 15 residues. CDR1 and CDR2 (germline): LNHDA, SQIVND (reference sequence).

The rearrangement uses TRBV18 and TRBJ1-1, with 7 bases that match TRBD1. V lost 2 bases and J lost 6; bases outside the gene matches: 6. The CDR3 is 14 amino acids. CDR1 KGHSH and CDR2 LQKENI come from the germline V gene. The CDR3 loop reads CASSPTGQGAEAFF. The CDR3 region has the DNA TGTGCCAGCTCACCAACAGGCCAGGGGGCTGAAGCTTTCTTT. The full variable domain, rest sourced from reference TRBV18 and TRBJ1-1, is NAGVMQNPRHLVRRRGQEARLRCSPMKGHSHVYWYRQLPEEGLKFMVYLQKENIIDESGMPKERFSAEFPKEGPSILRIQQVVRGDSAAYFCASSPTGQGAEAFFGQGTRLTVV.

This clone was seen more than once but under ten times. The V gene is TRBV5-8, the J gene TRBJ2-1, with 13 bases matching TRBD2. Germline values: CDR1 SGHTS, CDR2 YDEGEE. The CDR3 length is 17 residues. With V trimmed by 2 bases and J by 9 bases, 11 bases remained unmatched. In nucleotides, the CDR3 is TGTGCCAGCAGCTTCTGGACTAGCGGGAGACCCCAGGGTGAGCAGTTCTTC. As protein: CASSFWTSGRPQGEQFF.

CDR3 sequence reads: CVRSFRQGTVRLAGDEQFF. CDR3 bases: TGTGTCAGAAGCTTCCGACAGGGCACGGTGAGGCTAGCGGGAGATGAGCAGTTCTTC. The rearrangement uses TRBV7-5 and TRBJ2-1; the D call in the table, TRBD2, was not verified against the DNA. TRBV7-5 is a known pseudogene. This CDR3 spans 19 amino acids.

V usage is TRBV6-1 and J usage is TRBJ2-3; 10 bases agree with TRBD2. This CDR3 contains 14 residues. In germline, CDR1 is MNHNS, CDR2 SASEGT. V dropped 7 bases and J dropped 5; count of bases not matched to a gene: 6. The CDR3 DNA is TGTGCCAGCACTAGGCGACTAGCGGGAGATACGCAGTATTTT. This gives the protein CASTRRLAGDTQYF.

The chain is built from TRBV19 and TRBJ2-7; D uncertain. CDR3 length: 14 residues. With 5 bases removed from V and 0 bases from J, the gap between germline ends came to 11 bases. Looked up from germline, CDR1 is LNHDA and CDR2 is SQIVND (reference sequence). Here the CDR3 reads CASSEMGISYEQYF. DNA of the CDR3: TGTGCCAGTAGTGAGATGGGTATCTCCTACGAGCAGTACTTC.

The V call is TRBV15, the J call TRBJ1-1, with TRBD1 matching 7 bases. CDR1 is LNHNV, CDR2 YYDKDF, per germline (reference sequence). The CDR3 covers 15 residues. The junction had 8 bases not matched to a gene; V was cut back by 4 bases and J by 3 bases. CDR3 loop: CATSNPGGWYTEAFF. The CDR3 DNA follows: TGTGCCACCAGCAACCCAGGGGGGTGGTACACTGAAGCTTTCTTT.

J is TRBJ2-5 and V is TRBV7-2, with unresolved D. The end of the DNA fits TRBJ2-7 better, so the J call may be wrong. CDR1 and CDR2 (germline): SGHTA, FQGNSA. The CDR3 is 14 amino acids. CDR3 protein: CASSLPRYTYEQYF. CDR3 DNA sequence: TGTGCCAGCAGCTTACCGCGCTACACCTACGAGCAGTACTTC.

The chain combines TRBV6-5 with TRBJ1-5; D uncertain. The germline gives CDR1 MNHEY, CDR2 SVGAGI. Between the trimmed V and J ends, which lost 2 bases and 9 bases, there was a span of 5 bases. The CDR3 spans 11 residues. The CDR3 DNA follows: TGTGCCAGCAGTTACCGGCCGCCCCAGCATTTT. This gives the protein CASSYRPPQHF.

The rearrangement joins TRBV7-2 to TRBJ1-3, with D perhaps TRBD1 (6 bases). Germline V lookup: CDR1 SGHTA, CDR2 FQGNSA. The CDR3 runs 17 residues. The V end lost 3 bases, the J end lost 0 bases, and 15 bases lay between the germline ends. DNA of the CDR3: TGTGCCAGCAGCTTCCACAGGGACTCCGGCTCTGGAAACACCATATATTTT. This encodes CASSFHRDSGSGNTIYF.

The CDR3 region is CASNPGPYNEQFF. In nucleotides, the CDR3 is TGTGCCAGCAACCCGGGACCCTACAATGAGCAGTTCTTC. V is TRBV27 and J is TRBJ2-1, with D possibly called TRBD1 or TRBD2 (5 bases each). V lost 7 bases, J lost 2 bases, and 9 bases lay in between. CDR1 is MNHEY, CDR2 SMNVEV, per germline (reference sequence). This CDR3 is 13 amino acids long.

This clone was counted only a few times. The V gene is TRBV7-9, the J gene TRBJ1-1; D is possibly TRBD1 (5 bases). The CDR3 loop spans 12 amino acids. Trimming took off 3 bases at V and 7 bases at J, with 9 bases between the two ends. Germline CDR1 is SEHNR and CDR2 is FQNEAQ (reference sequence). CDR3 region: CASSFGDGEAFF. CDR3 DNA: TGTGCCAGCAGCTTCGGGGACGGTGAAGCTTTCTTT. Complete variable domain (other parts from reference TRBV7-9 and TRBJ1-1): DTGVSQNPRHKITKRGQNVTFRCDPISEHNRLYWYRQTLGQGPEFLTYFQNEAQLEKSRLLSDRFSAERPKGSFSTLEIQRTEQGDSAMYLCASSFGDGEAFFGQGTRLTVV.

The rearrangement joins TRBV5-1 to TRBJ2-2, with D possibly matching TRBD2 (5 bases). The germline V gene has CDR1 SGHRS and CDR2 YFSETQ. The V and J ends lost 4 bases and 3 bases respectively, with 13 bases between them. This CDR3 region has 15 residues. CDR3 residues: CASSPDSIYTGELFF. In DNA form, the CDR3 reads TGCGCCAGCAGCCCGGACTCGATCTACACCGGGGAGCTGTTTTTT.

This chain joins TRBV4-1 and TRBJ1-1, with 10 bases fitting TRBD1. The germline gives CDR1 MGHRA, CDR2 YSYEKL. The V gene end was trimmed by 1 base and the J gene end by 4 bases; junction bases not matched to a gene: 12. The CDR3 runs to 18 residues. This chain's CDR3 is CASSQGRGQRDRGTEAFF. The DNA for the CDR3 is TGCGCCAGCAGCCAAGGCCGAGGTCAACGGGACAGGGGCACTGAAGCTTTCTTT.

This clone was observed a handful of times. V gene TRBV28 combines with J gene TRBJ2-7; a weak D match, TRBD2 (5 bases). The CDR3 length is 12 residues. Germline V lookup: CDR1 MDHEN, CDR2 SYDVKM. V dropped 5 bases and J dropped 7 bases, with 12 bases sitting between them. CDR3 loop: CASSPRTGEQYF. CDR3 nucleotides: TGTGCCAGCAGTCCAAGGACTGGTGAGCAGTACTTC.

This clone was seen a handful of times. The rearrangement joins TRBV19 to TRBJ1-2; D is uncertain. The CDR3 consists of 15 residues. In germline, CDR1 is LNHDA, CDR2 SQIVND (reference sequence). V lost 4 bases, J lost 7 bases, and 19 bases lay in between. The CDR3 loop is CASSTVSTRPGGYTF. The CDR3 DNA reads TGTGCCAGTAGTACCGTGAGCACCCGCCCGGGTGGCTACACCTTC. The whole variable domain, filled in from reference TRBV19 and TRBJ1-2, reads DGGITQSPKYLFRKEGQNVTLSCEQNLNHDAMYWYRQDPGQGLRLIYYSQIVNDFQKGDIAEGYSVSREKKESFPLTVTSAQKNPTAFYLCASSTVSTRPGGYTFGSGTRLTVV.